A selection of T cell receptor beta chains follows, all from one sample in a study of T-cell memory formation after mild COVID-19. Each CDR3 protein is one row after TCRdb ran MiXCR on the 5' RACE reads. The table has approximately 290,000 distinct CDR3 sequences, roughly 19% seen once. The sequenced material came from PBMCs or a T cell subset sorted from them (not recorded which). The receptors were gathered from a man aged 18 to 30 who had mild COVID-19 (a few samples of this study predate the infection). Cell type and time point are not known. CDR3s include the opening cysteine and the closing phenylalanine or tryptophan. The D gene is left open where the match is weak. Rows may omit the clone size; those that give it use once, few, many or a size class.

few	TRBV5-4	TRBJ2-2	-	CASTINTGELFF	TGTGCCAGCACCATAAACACCGGGGAGCTGTTTTTT
few	TRBV12-5	TRBJ1-1	TRBD1	CASGLGTGVMEAFF	TGTGCTAGTGGTTTGGGGACAGGGGTTATGGAAGCTTTCTTT
-	TRBV19	TRBJ2-7	TRBD1	CASSIGGDRPRAYEQYF	TGTGCCAGTAGTATAGGAGGGGACAGACCCAGAGCCTACGAGCAGTACTTC
few	TRBV4-3	TRBJ2-7	-	CASSYGANYEQYF	TGCGCCAGCAGCTACGGAGCCAACTACGAGCAGTACTTC
few	TRBV4-1	TRBJ2-7	TRBD2	CASSQLGGDSYEQYF	TGCGCCAGCAGCCAACTGGGGGGGGACTCCTACGAGCAGTACTTC
many	TRBV2	TRBJ2-3	TRBD2	CASSGGGTDTQYF	TGTGCCAGCAGCGGGGGGGGCACAGATACGCAGTATTTT
few	TRBV3-1	TRBJ1-2	-	CASSRTDPNNYGYTF	TGTGCCAGCAGTCGGACAGATCCGAATAACTATGGCTACACCTTC
few	TRBV30	TRBJ2-3	-	CAWRPGGTDTQYF	TGTGCCTGGAGACCGGGGGGCACAGATACGCAGTATTTT
few	TRBV4-2	TRBJ2-3	TRBD2	CASSGTSADTQYF	TGTGCCAGCAGCGGGACTAGCGCGGATACGCAGTATTTT
few	TRBV11-2	TRBJ2-1	TRBD1	CASSTGQGRSYNEQFF	TGTGCCAGCAGCACCGGACAGGGACGCTCCTACAATGAGCAGTTCTTC
many	TRBV20-1	TRBJ2-7	-	CSARDDLEGKGYEQYF	TGCAGTGCTAGAGATGATTTGGAAGGGAAGGGCTACGAGCAGTACTTC
-	TRBV7-2	TRBJ1-5	-	CASSAGTHGPPQHF	TGTGCCAGCAGCGCCGGGACACATGGTCCCCCCCAGCATTTT
few	TRBV4-1	TRBJ1-1	-	CASSLPNQATEAFF	TGCGCCAGCAGCCTACCAAACCAGGCCACTGAAGCTTTCTTT
few	TRBV7-8	TRBJ1-4	-	CASSLGWPTNEKLFF	TGTGCCAGCAGCCTAGGGTGGCCGACTAATGAAAAACTGTTTTTT
-	TRBV29-1	TRBJ1-2	-	CSVEDEGEGPYYGYTF	TGCAGCGTTGAAGATGAGGGGGAAGGGCCGTACTATGGCTACACCTTC
-	TRBV24-1	TRBJ2-3	-	CATSGYGDTQYF	TGTGCCACCAGTGGCTACGGAGATACGCAGTATTTT
few	TRBV15	TRBJ1-2	TRBD1	CATSRGGTGVVYTF	TGTGCCACCAGCAGAGGAGGTACAGGGGTTGTCTACACCTTC
-	TRBV7-9	TRBJ2-5	-	CASSLARQEGETQYF	TGTGCCAGCAGCTTAGCGAGACAGGAGGGAGAGACCCAGTACTTC
few	TRBV3-1	TRBJ2-3	-	CASSPNSVGTDTQYF	TGTGCCAGCAGCCCCAACTCTGTCGGGACAGATACGCAGTATTTT
-	TRBV5-1	TRBJ2-1	-	CASSSPTGEQFF	TGCGCCAGCAGCTCCCCCACTGGCGAGCAGTTCTTC
many	TRBV4-1	TRBJ1-5	TRBD1	CARLGGPGQGVFQPQHF	TGCGCCCGCCTAGGGGGCCCGGGACAGGGGGTATTTCAGCCCCAGCATTTT
-	TRBV5-6	TRBJ1-2	TRBD1	CASRRQGEGSYGYTF	TGTGCCAGCAGGAGACAGGGGGAAGGTAGCTATGGCTACACCTTC
-	TRBV24-1	TRBJ2-1	TRBD1	CATGQGAYNEQFF	TGTGCCACCGGACAGGGTGCCTACAATGAGCAGTTCTTC
-	TRBV4-1	TRBJ2-4	-	CASRPVGGKNIQYF	TGCGCCAGCAGACCAGTGGGGGGCAAAAACATTCAGTACTTC
-	TRBV6-6	TRBJ2-3	-	CASSYSGTDTDTQYF	TGTGCCAGCAGTTATTCCGGGACTGATACAGATACGCAGTATTTT
-	TRBV7-9	TRBJ1-6	-	CASSYAYAVGPLHF	TGTGCCAGCAGCTACGCCTACGCCGTAGGACCCCTCCACTTT
few	TRBV7-2	TRBJ2-7	-	CASSSRGAGQSYEQYF	TGTGCCAGCAGCTCCCGGGGGGCGGGCCAGTCCTACGAGCAGTACTTC
few	TRBV5-1	TRBJ1-1	TRBD1	CASSLTGQGVTEAFF	TGCGCCAGCAGCTTGACAGGGCAGGGGGTCACTGAAGCTTTCTTT
many	TRBV7-2	TRBJ2-5	-	CASSRPEGLPRAQYF	TGTGCCAGCAGCCGTCCCGAAGGACTGCCCCGGGCCCAGTACTTC
-	TRBV4-1	TRBJ1-1	-	CASSQGQTEAFF	TGCGCCAGCAGCCAAGGACAGACTGAAGCTTTCTTT
few	TRBV7-9	TRBJ2-1	-	CASRPSPGRGENNEQFF	TGTGCCAGCAGGCCTAGCCCCGGCCGGGGCGAGAACAATGAGCAGTTCTTC
-	TRBV29-1	TRBJ2-5	-	CSVEQVQETQYF	TGCAGCGTTGAGCAGGTCCAGGAGACCCAGTACTTC
few	TRBV6-2/TRBV6-3	TRBJ2-3	TRBD2	CASSKQPQLAGETDTQYF	TGTGCCAGCAGTAAACAACCCCAACTAGCGGGGGAGACAGATACGCAGTATTTT
-	TRBV7-9	TRBJ1-2	-	CASSLEVNFYGYTF	TGTGCCAGCAGCTTAGAGGTCAACTTCTATGGCTACACCTTC
-	TRBV5-4	TRBJ1-2	-	CASSLSQSYGYTF	TGTGCCAGCAGCTTGTCCCAGAGCTATGGCTACACCTTC
-	TRBV7-6	TRBJ2-1	TRBD2	CASSLVGRVNNEQFF	TGTGCCAGCAGCTTAGTCGGGAGGGTAAACAATGAGCAGTTCTTC
-	TRBV7-8	TRBJ2-1	-	CASSLSSDGGSYNEQFF	TGTGCCAGCAGCTTATCTTCGGACGGGGGCTCCTACAATGAGCAGTTCTTC
few	TRBV5-1	TRBJ1-1	-	CASSNDRFTEAFF	TGCGCCAGCAGCAACGACAGATTCACTGAAGCTTTCTTT
-	TRBV5-1	TRBJ2-1	-	CASSKYRDPAYNEQFF	TGCGCCAGCAGCAAATACCGGGACCCCGCATACAATGAGCAGTTCTTC
few	TRBV7-9	TRBJ1-2	-	CASSLSPGFYGYTF	TGTGCCAGCAGCTTAAGTCCCGGGTTTTATGGCTACACCTTC
few	TRBV7-9	TRBJ2-7	-	CASSLEGQGDEQYF	TGTGCCAGCAGCTTAGAAGGTCAGGGCGACGAGCAGTACTTC
-	TRBV18	TRBJ2-5	TRBD2	CASSGGSGRVTPEETQYF	TGTGCCAGCTCCGGGGGGAGTGGCCGTGTCACGCCCGAAGAGACCCAGTACTTC
few	TRBV20-1	TRBJ1-5	-	CSARAPPHSNQPQHF	TGCAGTGCTAGAGCCCCTCCCCATAGCAATCAGCCCCAGCATTTT
-	TRBV7-9	TRBJ2-6	-	CASIFLISGANVLTF	TGTGCCAGCATTTTCCTGATCTCTGGGGCCAACGTCCTGACTTTC
many	TRBV12-3/TRBV12-4	TRBJ2-3	-	CASNQAATDTQYF	TGTGCCAGCAACCAAGCGGCTACAGATACGCAGTATTTT
-	TRBV5-1	TRBJ2-1	TRBD2	CASSLLAGVSSYNEQFF	TGCGCCAGCAGCTTGCTAGCGGGGGTGAGCTCCTACAATGAGCAGTTCTTC